A single sample gave rise to the 10 T cell receptor beta chains below, sequenced in a study of molecular identifiers for immune sequencing clone quantification. TCRdb itself ran the PCR reads through MiXCR, one entry per CDR3 protein. The sample contains 40,000 to 65,000 distinct CDR3 sequences, about a third of which appear only once. Sequencing used naive CD8+ T cells from blood, with Jurkat cell RNA spiked in. Subset denoted: FACS-sorted CD8+CD4-CCR7+CD45RA+ naive T cells. These receptors were collected from a human donor in good health. Some libraries in this study had Jurkat cell RNA spiked in.

V and J are TRBV4-2 and TRBJ1-5, with TRBD1 matching 8 bases. The germline V gene encodes CDR1 LGHNA and CDR2 YNFKEQ. The CDR3 loop spans 16 amino acids. V gave up 1 base and J gave up 3 bases; unmatched junction bases: 5. The CDR3 loop is CASSQGTGRVNQPQHF. The DNA for the CDR3 is TGTGCCAGCAGCCAAGGGACAGGGAGGGTCAATCAGCCCCAGCATTTT.

This clonotype is classed as medium-sized. The chain couples TRBV4-1 to TRBJ2-3, with D possibly TRBD2 on 5 matching bases. The CDR3 runs to 14 residues. Germline CDR1 MGHRA, CDR2 YSYEKL. With 0 bases removed from V and 9 bases from J, the gap between germline ends came to 13 bases. For the CDR3, the DNA is TGCGCCAGCAGCCAAGATCGGAGAGGGTGGACGCAGTATTTT. Amino acid sequence: CASSQDRRGWTQYF.

This clonotype turned up a few times. The genes are TRBV4-1 and TRBJ2-4, with TRBD1 identical over 9 bases. CDR1 MGHRA and CDR2 YSYEKL come from the germline V gene. CDR3 length equals 15 residues. V lost 6 bases and J lost 7; bases outside the gene matches: 10. The CDR3, as DNA: TGCGCCAGCAGAAAGTTCGACAGGGGGGCTAACATTCAGTACTTC. Protein: CASRKFDRGANIQYF.

The rearrangement links TRBV4-2 to TRBJ1-3; D remains unclear. Trimming removed 1 base from V and 9 bases from J, with 10 bases in between. This CDR3 has 13 residues. CDR1 and CDR2 from the germline V gene are LGHNA and YNFKEQ. In nucleotides, the CDR3 is TGTGCCAGCAGCCAAGGGTCCATCCCCACCATATATTTT. Its protein product is CASSQGSIPTIYF.

A remark on this clonotype: A much larger clone differs by one base, so this may be a read error. The chain uses TRBV4-3 and TRBJ2-7; 8 bases fit TRBD1. Looked up from germline, CDR1 is LGHNA and CDR2 is YSLEER. Trimming took 1 base from V and 2 from J; bases not matched to a gene: 1. This CDR3 region has 14 residues. CDR3 sequence: CASSQGQGTYEQYF. The CDR3 coding sequence is TGCGCCAGCAGCCAAGGACAGGGGACCTACGAGCAGTACTTC.

The chain combines TRBV20-1 with TRBJ2-3, with TRBD2 matching 9 bases. The germline V gene has CDR1 DFQATT and CDR2 SNEGSKA (reference sequence). V was pared by 3 bases and J by 0 bases, with 13 bases of the junction left unmatched. The CDR3 sequence is 18 residues long. The CDR3 DNA reads TGCAGTGCTAGGGCGAGCGGGAGGTCGAGTACTAGCACAGATACGCAGTATTTT. Its protein product is CSARASGRSSTSTDTQYF.

This clonotype came up a few times. Here the CDR3 reads CASSQDRGYEQYF. The CDR3, as DNA: TGTGCCAGCAGTCAAGATCGGGGTTACGAGCAGTACTTC. The rearrangement uses TRBV28 and TRBJ2-7, with D possibly matching TRBD2 (5 bases). V was clipped by 5 bases and J by 4 bases, with 12 bases between them. This CDR3 is 13 amino acids long. Germline-derived CDR1 and CDR2 are MDHEN and SYDVKM.

In DNA, the CDR3 is TGTGCCAGCAGTCAAGGACAGGGGGGCGCCGAGCAGTACTTC. Translation: CASSQGQGGAEQYF. This sequence joins TRBV6-5 and TRBJ2-7, with 10 bases lining up with TRBD1. Germline-derived CDR1 and CDR2 are MNHEY and SVGAGI. CDR3 length: 14 amino acids. Trimming cost V 5 bases and J 6 bases; bases outside gene matches: 7.

J is TRBJ1-1 and V is TRBV12-3 or TRBV12-4; 8 bases are a match to TRBD1. The J segment lost 3 bases and the V segment lost 3 bases, leaving 9 bases of the junction unmatched. The CDR3 has 16 amino acids. CDR3 sequence: CASSFTQGAWDTEAFF. The CDR3 DNA reads as TGTGCCAGCAGTTTTACCCAGGGGGCATGGGACACTGAAGCTTTCTTT.

This clonotype was seen a few times. The rearrangement joins TRBV28 to TRBJ2-2, with 7 bases aligning to TRBD2. Germline lookup yields CDR1 MDHEN and CDR2 SYDVKM. There are 16 residues in the CDR3. V trimming: 3 bases; J trimming: 5 bases; junction bases outside the gene matches: 9. The chain's CDR3 is CASSFGGRGETGELFF. CDR3 bases: TGTGCCAGCAGTTTTGGAGGGAGGGGCGAGACCGGGGAGCTGTTTTTT.